This T cell receptor (beta chain) comes out of a study of blood T cell repertoires in COVID-19. About the research overall: Acute and convalescent COVID-19 samples came from the United States, Italy and Spain. The cDNA or gDNA used as material had been derived from T cells, B-cell-depleted T cells, or PBMCs.

CDR1 is KGHSH and CDR2 is LQKENI in the germline V gene. The V and J ends lost 0 bases and 1 base, in that order; junction bases with no gene match: 2. CDR3 size: 16 residues. In the original workflow: Amplification of reference gene primers was used by the study to estimate nucleated cell counts. Measured with immunoSEQ multiplex PCR; TCRdb has only the in-frame clones, and not every one. D and trimming come from the DNA, and the V and J calls and clone size come from that table. The table includes about 50,000 clones, more than 90% detected once. Sequenced material: peripheral blood. The sequence derives from a woman older than 75 with acute or convalescent COVID-19. The rearrangement uses TRBV18 and TRBJ2-2; 7 positions agree with TRBD2. The CDR3 loop is CASSPPSGGNTGELFF. The CDR3 nucleotides read TGTGCCAGCTCACCACCGTCGGGGGGGAACACCGGGGAGCTGTTTTTT.